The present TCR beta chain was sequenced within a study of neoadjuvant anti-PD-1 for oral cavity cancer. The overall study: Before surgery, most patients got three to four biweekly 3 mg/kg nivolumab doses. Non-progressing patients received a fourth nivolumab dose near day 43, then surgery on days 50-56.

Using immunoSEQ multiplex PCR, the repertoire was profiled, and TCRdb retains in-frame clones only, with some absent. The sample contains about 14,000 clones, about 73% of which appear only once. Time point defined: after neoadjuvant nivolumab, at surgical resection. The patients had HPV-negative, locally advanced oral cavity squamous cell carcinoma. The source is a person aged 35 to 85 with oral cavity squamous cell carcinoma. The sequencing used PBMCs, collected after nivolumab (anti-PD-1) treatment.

The chain's CDR3 is CASSDPGVVILRQFF. In nucleotides, the CDR3 is TGTGCCAGCAGTGACCCTGGGGTAGTCATCTTACGGCAGTTCTTC. The gene calls are TRBV6-1 and TRBJ2-1; D not certain. The length of the CDR3 is 15 residues. Germline CDR1 reads MNHNS; CDR2 reads SASEGT. V lost 3 bases to trimming and J lost 12 bases, with 21 bases between them.